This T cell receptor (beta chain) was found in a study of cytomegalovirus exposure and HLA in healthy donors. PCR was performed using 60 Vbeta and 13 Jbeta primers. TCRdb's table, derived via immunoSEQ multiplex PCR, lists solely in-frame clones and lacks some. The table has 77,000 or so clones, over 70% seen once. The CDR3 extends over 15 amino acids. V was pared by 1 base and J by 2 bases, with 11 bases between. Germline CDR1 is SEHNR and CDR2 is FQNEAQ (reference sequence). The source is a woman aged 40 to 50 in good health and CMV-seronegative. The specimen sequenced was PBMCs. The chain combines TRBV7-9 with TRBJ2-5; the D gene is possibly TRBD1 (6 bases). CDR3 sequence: CASSLGPGAQETQYF. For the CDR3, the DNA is TGTGCCAGCAGCTTAGGGCCAGGGGCACAAGAGACCCAGTACTTC.